Listed below are T cell receptor beta chains from one sample, sequenced in a study of shared clonotypes between healthy human individuals. Using immunoSEQ multiplex PCR, the repertoire was profiled, and TCRdb retains in-frame clones only, with some absent. The data show 2,500,000 or so clones, under 95% seen once. Material for sequencing was naive CD4+ T cells from PBMCs. These receptor sequences come from a man in his late teens or twenties in good health. Some clones in this sample may be carry-over from other donors' samples. The CDR3 runs from the conserved cysteine through the conserved F or W. The order of the fields is V gene, J gene, CDR3 protein.

>TRBV2|TRBJ1-2
CASSDGTGIPLYGYTF
>TRBV6-5|TRBJ2-1
CASSYLGAKDEQFF
>TRBV5-1|TRBJ1-3
CASRETGSGNTIYF
>TRBV18|TRBJ1-1
CASSLAGAGSTEAFF
>TRBV27|TRBJ2-2
CASSSQKGLAGGPGGELFF
>TRBV7-9|TRBJ1-1
CASSPRQRGRNTEAFF
>TRBV19|TRBJ1-5
CASRTDFSNQPQHF
>TRBV5-1|TRBJ2-7
CASSSASGRTSYEQYF
>TRBV2|TRBJ2-1
CASKFRTSGGYNEQFF
>TRBV6-1|TRBJ2-7
CASSEGGQAYEQYF
>TRBV5-4|TRBJ2-7
CASATTGGREQYF
>TRBV27|TRBJ2-1
CASSLFSGTNYIINGQFF
>TRBV6-1|TRBJ1-2
CASRGEGDYGYTF
>TRBV30|TRBJ1-1
CAWSVQGLSEAFF
>TRBV28|TRBJ2-3
CASSPRQGDRDTQYF
>TRBV15|TRBJ2-3
CATSRDRGNTQYF
>TRBV4-3|TRBJ2-3
CASSQEGTDTQYF
>TRBV5-1|TRBJ2-5
CASSPTGLQETQYF
>TRBV21-1|TRBJ2-7
CASSKGQGPSYEQYF
>TRBV27|TRBJ1-1
CASSLRVLQGNTEAFF
>TRBV27|TRBJ1-1
CASSNSEAFF
>TRBV28|TRBJ2-4
CASSLSRVVKNIQYF
>TRBV9|TRBJ2-3
CASSVEGFVTDTQYF
>TRBV11-2|TRBJ2-7
CASSFQREGYEQYF
>TRBV11-2|TRBJ2-2
CASSLLRDTGELFF
>TRBV5-4|TRBJ2-2
CASSRDSSPNTGELFF
>TRBV7-2|TRBJ1-2
CASSPPGPYGYTF
>TRBV6-5|TRBJ1-1
CASSRGTGEREAFF
>TRBV18|TRBJ1-1
CASSPRGTVNTEAFF
>TRBV18|TRBJ2-3
CASSGLAGAADTQYF
>TRBV28|TRBJ1-5
CASSLQGRYNQPQHF
>TRBV9|TRBJ1-2
CASSVDHQGAGYGYTF
>TRBV28|TRBJ1-1
CASSQEAQNTEAFF
>TRBV5-1|TRBJ2-3
CASSLSDTQYF
>TRBV7-9|TRBJ2-7
CASSPQGSVAEQYF
>TRBV28|TRBJ2-1
CASIRQLRSSYNEQFF
>TRBV2|TRBJ2-7
CASISFLGVEQYF
>TRBV7-9|TRBJ2-5
CASSLRPGQGIETQYF
>TRBV9|TRBJ2-3
CASSGTGGKADTQYF
>TRBV15|TRBJ2-5
CATSPRDREETQYF
>TRBV28|TRBJ1-5
CASSPSQGSNQPQHF